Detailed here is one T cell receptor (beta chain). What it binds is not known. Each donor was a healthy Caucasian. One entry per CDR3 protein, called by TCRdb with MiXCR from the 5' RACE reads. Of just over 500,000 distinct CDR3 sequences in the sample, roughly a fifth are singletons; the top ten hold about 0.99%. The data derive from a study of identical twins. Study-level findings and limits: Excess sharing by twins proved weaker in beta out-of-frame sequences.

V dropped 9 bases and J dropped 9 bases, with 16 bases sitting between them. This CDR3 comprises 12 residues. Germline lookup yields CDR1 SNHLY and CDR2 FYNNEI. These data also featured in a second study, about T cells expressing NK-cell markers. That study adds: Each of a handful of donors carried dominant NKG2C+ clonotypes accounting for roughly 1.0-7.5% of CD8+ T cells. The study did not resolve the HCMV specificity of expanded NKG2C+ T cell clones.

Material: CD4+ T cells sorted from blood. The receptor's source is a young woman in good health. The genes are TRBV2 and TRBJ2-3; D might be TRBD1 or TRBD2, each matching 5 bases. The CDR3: CASQTGPKTQYF. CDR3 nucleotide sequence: TGTGCCAGTCAGACGGGGCCCAAAACGCAGTATTTT.